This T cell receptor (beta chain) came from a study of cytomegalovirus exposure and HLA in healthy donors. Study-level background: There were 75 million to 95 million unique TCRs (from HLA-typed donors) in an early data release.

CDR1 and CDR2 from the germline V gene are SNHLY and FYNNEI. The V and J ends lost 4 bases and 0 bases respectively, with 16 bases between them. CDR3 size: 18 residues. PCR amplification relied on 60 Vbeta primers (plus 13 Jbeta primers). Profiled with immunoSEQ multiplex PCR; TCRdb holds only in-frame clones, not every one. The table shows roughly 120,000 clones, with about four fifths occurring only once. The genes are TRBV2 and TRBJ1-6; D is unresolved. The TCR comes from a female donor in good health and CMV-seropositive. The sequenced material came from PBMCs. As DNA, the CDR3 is TGTGCCAGCAGTGCCCTCCCGGCGGTCAGCTCCTATAATTCACCCCTCCACTTT. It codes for CASSALPAVSSYNSPLHF.